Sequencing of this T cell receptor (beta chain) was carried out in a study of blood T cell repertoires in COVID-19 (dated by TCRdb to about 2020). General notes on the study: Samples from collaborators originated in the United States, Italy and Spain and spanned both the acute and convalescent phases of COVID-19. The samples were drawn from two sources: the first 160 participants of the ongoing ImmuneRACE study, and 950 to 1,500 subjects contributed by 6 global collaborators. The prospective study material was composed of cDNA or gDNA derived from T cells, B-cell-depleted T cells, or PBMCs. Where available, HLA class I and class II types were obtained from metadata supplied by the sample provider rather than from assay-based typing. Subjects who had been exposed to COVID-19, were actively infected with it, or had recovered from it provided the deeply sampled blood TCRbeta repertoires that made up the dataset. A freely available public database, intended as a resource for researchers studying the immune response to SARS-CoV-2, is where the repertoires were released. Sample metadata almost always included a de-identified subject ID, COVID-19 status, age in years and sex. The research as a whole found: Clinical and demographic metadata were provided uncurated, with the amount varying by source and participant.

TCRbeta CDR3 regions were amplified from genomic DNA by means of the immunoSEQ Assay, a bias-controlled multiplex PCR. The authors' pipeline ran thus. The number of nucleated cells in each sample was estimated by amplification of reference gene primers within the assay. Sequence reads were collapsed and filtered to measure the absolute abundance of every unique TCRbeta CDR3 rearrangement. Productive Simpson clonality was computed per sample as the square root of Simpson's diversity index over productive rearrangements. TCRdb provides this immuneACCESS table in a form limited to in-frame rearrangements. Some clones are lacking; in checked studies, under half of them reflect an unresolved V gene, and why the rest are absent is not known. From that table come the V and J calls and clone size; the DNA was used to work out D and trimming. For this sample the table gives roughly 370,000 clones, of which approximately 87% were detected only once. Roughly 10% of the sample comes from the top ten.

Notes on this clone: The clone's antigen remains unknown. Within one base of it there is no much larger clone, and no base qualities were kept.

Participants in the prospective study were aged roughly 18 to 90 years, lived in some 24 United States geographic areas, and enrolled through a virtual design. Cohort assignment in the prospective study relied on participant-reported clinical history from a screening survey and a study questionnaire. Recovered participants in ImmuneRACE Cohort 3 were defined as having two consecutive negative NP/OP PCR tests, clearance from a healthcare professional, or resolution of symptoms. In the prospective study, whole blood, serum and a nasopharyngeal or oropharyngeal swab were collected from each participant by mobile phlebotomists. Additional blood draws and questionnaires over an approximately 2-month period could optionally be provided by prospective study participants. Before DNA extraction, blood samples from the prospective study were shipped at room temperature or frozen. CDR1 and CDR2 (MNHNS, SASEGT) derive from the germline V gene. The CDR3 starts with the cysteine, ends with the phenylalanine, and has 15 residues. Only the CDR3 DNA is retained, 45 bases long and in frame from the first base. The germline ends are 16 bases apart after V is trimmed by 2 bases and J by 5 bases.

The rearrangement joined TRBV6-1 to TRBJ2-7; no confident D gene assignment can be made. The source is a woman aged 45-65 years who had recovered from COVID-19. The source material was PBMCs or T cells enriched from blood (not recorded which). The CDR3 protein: CASSELTLLTHEQYF. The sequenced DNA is TGTGCCAGCAGTGAACTGACACTGCTAACCCACGAGCAGTACTTC.